This T cell receptor (beta chain) was identified in a study of T cell responses to AZD1222 COVID-19 vaccine. This CDR3 spans 12 amino acids. Trimming left V 5 bases short and J 4 bases short, with 11 bases between. CDR1 and CDR2 from the germline V gene are SQVTM and ANQGSEA. This clone was observed at least ten times. What it binds is not known. Study-wide findings and caveats: At study baseline, merely six AZD1222 recipients were seropositive. Mapped onto spike, vaccine-associated CD4 TCRs spanned it and were dominant at 160-218 and 743-854. When two AZD1222 doses had been given, Spike-specific TCR breadth and depth rose. A mostly white British donor set with more females was recruited, and clonal diversity was possibly underestimated.

Produced via immunoSEQ multiplex PCR; TCRdb's table is partial and in-frame only. The repertoire includes approximately 150,000 clones, just over 90% of them detected once, and 2.5% to 3% sits in the top ten. The TCR sequence derives from an adult in good health. This material consisted of peripheral blood, taken on day 0 of AZD1222 vaccination. The rearrangement uses TRBV29-1 and TRBJ1-1; TRBD1 is a possible D gene (5 bases). CDR3 nucleotides: TGCAGCGTTAAGTCGGGGGTCACTGAAGCTTTCTTT. It is translated as CSVKSGVTEAFF.